The rows below give T cell receptor beta chains drawn from one sample of a study of tumor and adjacent non-tumor tissue in lung cancer. TCRdb fed the multiplex PCR reads into MiXCR, producing one record per CDR3 protein. The sample shows about 200,000 distinct CDR3 sequences, about 71% of them seen only once. The sequenced sample consisted of lung tumor tissue. These receptors were taken from a man aged 55 to 70 with non-small cell lung cancer. Each CDR3 is given with its conserved first and last residue. The D gene is left open where the match is weak. Clone size appears in some rows only: once, few, many, or a class for an expanded clone.

CDR3nt	CDR3aa	abundance	d_gene	j_gene	v_gene
TGCAGTGTTTCCCCCGACAGGGGGCTGGATGGCTACACCTTC	CSVSPDRGLDGYTF	.	TRBD1	TRBJ1-2	TRBV20-1
TGTGCCAGTAGCTTAGAGGGGTTGAGCTCCTACAATGAGCAGTTCTTC	CASSLEGLSSYNEQFF	.	.	TRBJ2-1	TRBV11-3
TGTGCCAGCAGCCAGGACCATATCTACGAGCAGTACTTC	CASSQDHIYEQYF	.	.	TRBJ2-7	TRBV4-2
TGTGCCATCAGCCCGGACGGAGGCTACGAGCAGTACTTC	CAISPDGGYEQYF	.	.	TRBJ2-7	TRBV11-1
TGTGCCAGCAGTAGAACTAGCGGGAGGACGGGGGAGCAGTACTTC	CASSRTSGRTGEQYF	many	TRBD2	TRBJ2-7	TRBV11-3
TGCAGTGCTAGTATTCAGATTGGGGGCAATTCACCCCTCCACTTT	CSASIQIGGNSPLHF	.	.	TRBJ1-6	TRBV20-1
TGTGCCAGCATTCCTGGACACCAGAACACTGAAGCTTTCTTT	CASIPGHQNTEAFF	few	.	TRBJ1-1	TRBV12-3/TRBV12-4
TGCAGTGCTCTAGCGGGGGGGCACACAGATACGCAGTATTTT	CSALAGGHTDTQYF	many	TRBD2	TRBJ2-3	TRBV20-1
TGCAGTGCTAGAGGGCAGGGGGGCGCTGAAGTTTTCTTT	CSARGQGGAEVFF	.	TRBD1	TRBJ1-1	TRBV20-1
TGTGCCAGTAACCAAGAGCGCGGAGAACACTACGAGCAGTACTTC	CASNQERGEHYEQYF	.	.	TRBJ2-7	TRBV4-2